This T cell receptor beta chain stems from a study of beta chain features in type 1 diabetes. General study points: A pattern of fewer insertions and more deletions at VDJ junctions was seen in type 1 diabetes patients. In these data, an HLA type influence on TCRB rearrangement remained unresolved. The study found moderately but significantly shorter TCRB CDR3s in all four CD4+ subsets of Type 1 diabetes patients.

V dropped 6 bases and J dropped 4 bases, with 19 bases sitting between them. The germline CDR1 and CDR2 sequences are KGHSH and LQKENI. The CDR3 contains 15 residues. There are a few counts of this clone. As yet, its antigen is unknown. A sort by CD45RO/CCR7/CD25/CD127/CD95/CD27 yielded CD4+ naive, central memory, regulatory and stem cell-like memory cells. Reverse transcription of all isolated RNA meant that expressed TCRB transcripts were sequenced. Libraries were prepared by immunoSEQ multiplex PCR; TCRdb keeps only in-frame clonotypes and omits some of them. Among 100,000 to 150,000 clones listed, around 17% were seen once.

The chain employs TRBV18 and TRBJ2-7; D possibly corresponds to TRBD2 (7 bases). The sequence came from a man younger than 40 with type 1 diabetes. Specimen: central memory CD4+ T cells from blood. The CDR3 reads CASSVGAGAPYEQYF. In DNA, the CDR3 is TGTGCCAGCTCCGTCGGGGCGGGGGCCCCGTACGAGCAGTACTTC.